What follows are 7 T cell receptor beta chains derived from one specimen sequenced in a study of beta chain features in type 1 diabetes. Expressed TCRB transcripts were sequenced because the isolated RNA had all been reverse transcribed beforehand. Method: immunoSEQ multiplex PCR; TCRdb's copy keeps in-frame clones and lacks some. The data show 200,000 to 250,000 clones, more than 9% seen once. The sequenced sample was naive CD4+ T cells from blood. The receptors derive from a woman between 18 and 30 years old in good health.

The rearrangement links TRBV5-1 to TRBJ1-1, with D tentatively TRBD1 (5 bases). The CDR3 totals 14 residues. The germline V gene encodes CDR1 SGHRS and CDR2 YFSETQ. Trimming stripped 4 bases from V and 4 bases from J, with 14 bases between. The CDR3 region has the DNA TGCGCCAGCAGCCCTGTCGGGGGGGGCACTGAAGCTTTCTTT. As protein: CASSPVGGGTEAFF.

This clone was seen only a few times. CDR3 loop: CASSGWSVNEKLFF. The CDR3 DNA sequence: TGTGCCAGCAGTGGTTGGAGTGTTAATGAAAAACTGTTTTTT. The chain carries TRBV6-1 and TRBJ1-4, with D uncertain. The CDR3 totals 14 residues. The V gene lost 4 bases and the J gene lost 4 bases, with 10 bases spanning the gap. Per the germline V gene, CDR1 is MNHNS and CDR2 is SASEGT.

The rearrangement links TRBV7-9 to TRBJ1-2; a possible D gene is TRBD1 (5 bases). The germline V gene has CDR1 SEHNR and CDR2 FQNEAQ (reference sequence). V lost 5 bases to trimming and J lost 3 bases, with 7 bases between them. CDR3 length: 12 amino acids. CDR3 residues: CASSPTDYGYTF. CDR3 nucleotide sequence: TGTGCCAGCAGCCCGACAGACTATGGCTACACCTTC.

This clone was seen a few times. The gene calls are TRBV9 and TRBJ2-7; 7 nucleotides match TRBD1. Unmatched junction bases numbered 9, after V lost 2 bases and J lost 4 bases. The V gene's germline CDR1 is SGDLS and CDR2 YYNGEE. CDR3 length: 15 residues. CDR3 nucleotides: TGTGCCAGCAGCGTGGAAGCAGGGGGTAGGTACGAGCAGTACTTC. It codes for CASSVEAGGRYEQYF.

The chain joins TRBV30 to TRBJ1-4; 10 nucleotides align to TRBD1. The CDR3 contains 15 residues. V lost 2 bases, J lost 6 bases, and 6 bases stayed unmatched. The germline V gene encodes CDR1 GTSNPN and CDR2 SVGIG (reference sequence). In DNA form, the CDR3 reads TGTGCCTGGAGTCCGCGACAGGGGGCTTATGAAAAACTGTTTTTT. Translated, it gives CAWSPRQGAYEKLFF. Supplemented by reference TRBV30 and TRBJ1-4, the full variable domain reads SQTIHQWPATLVQPVGSPLSLECTVEGTSNPNLYWYRQAAGRGLQLLFYSVGIGQISSEVPQNLSASRPQDRQFILSSKKLLLSDSGFYLCAWSPRQGAYEKLFFGSGTQLSVL.

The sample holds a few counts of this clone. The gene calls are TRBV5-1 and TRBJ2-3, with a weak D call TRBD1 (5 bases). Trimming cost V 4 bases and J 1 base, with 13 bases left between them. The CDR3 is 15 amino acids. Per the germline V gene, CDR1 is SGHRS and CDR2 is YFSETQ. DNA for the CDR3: TGCGCCAGCAGCCTTGGGGCGGCCGGCACAGATACGCAGTATTTT. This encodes CASSLGAAGTDTQYF.

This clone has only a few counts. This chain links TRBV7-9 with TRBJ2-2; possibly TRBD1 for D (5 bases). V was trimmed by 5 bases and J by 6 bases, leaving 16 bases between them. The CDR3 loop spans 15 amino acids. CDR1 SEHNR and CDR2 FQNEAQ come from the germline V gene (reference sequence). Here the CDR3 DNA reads TGTGCCAGCAGCACCAGGGCCTCAGGCGCCGGGGAGCTGTTTTTT. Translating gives CASSTRASGAGELFF.